In this sample, the clone carrying this T cell receptor (beta chain) turned up many times. Antigen unknown. The CDR3 has 16 amino acids. Losses at the gene ends were 3 bases for V and 3 bases for J; bases not matched to a gene: 10. From germline, CDR1 is LNHDA and CDR2 SQIVND (reference sequence). The record originates from a study of T-cell memory formation after mild COVID-19. Study-wide results and limits: Later expanders leaned toward CD4+, whereas clones contracting from day 15 to 85 were balanced CD4/CD8. The pre-infection memory compartment contained some responding clones, suggesting cross-reactive memory joined.

A single record per CDR3 protein comes from TCRdb applying MiXCR to the 5' RACE reads. The sample holds hundreds of thousands of distinct CDR3 sequences, roughly 17% seen once. Material: PBMCs or a T cell subset sorted from them (not recorded which). The receptor was isolated from an adult woman who had mild COVID-19 (a few samples of this study predate the infection). Cell type and time point are not known. The rearrangement uses TRBV19 and TRBJ2-5; 7 nucleotides line up with TRBD1. The CDR3 protein is CASSMRTGDRKETQYF. CDR3 in DNA: TGTGCCAGTAGTATGCGGACTGGGGACAGAAAAGAGACCCAGTACTTC.